The 31 T cell receptor beta chains listed next were all sequenced from one sample in a study of PD-1 blockade in classical Hodgkin lymphoma. Generated by immunoSEQ multiplex PCR, the TCRdb table keeps only in-frame clones and is missing some. This table has about 94,000 clones, 89% appearing once. Brentuximab vedotin exposure varied among the patients, all of whom had relapsed after autologous stem cell transplantation. The starting material was peripheral blood mononuclear cells (PBMCs), obtained before the second cycle of nivolumab. These receptors all stem from a human donor with classical Hodgkin lymphoma.

In DNA form, the CDR3 reads TGTGCCAGTAGAGACGGGACAGCCCGCTATGGCTACACCTTC. Translated: CASRDGTARYGYTF. This chain links TRBV19 with TRBJ1-2; TRBD1 agrees at 7 bases. CDR3 length: 14 amino acids. V lost 6 bases, J lost 4 bases, and 8 bases stayed unmatched. CDR1 and CDR2 from the germline V gene are LNHDA and SQIVND (reference sequence). Looking up the rest from reference TRBV19 and TRBJ1-2 gives the full variable domain: DGGITQSPKYLFRKEGQNVTLSCEQNLNHDAMYWYRQDPGQGLRLIYYSQIVNDFQKGDIAEGYSVSREKKESFPLTVTSAQKNPTAFYLCASRDGTARYGYTFGSGTRLTVV.

This chain joins TRBV27 and TRBJ2-5; perhaps TRBD2 as D (6 bases). The CDR3 length is 14 residues. The germline CDR1 and CDR2 sequences are MNHEY and SMNVEV (reference sequence). Trimming stripped 9 bases from V and 4 bases from J, with 18 bases between. CDR3 DNA sequence: TGTGCCAGTAGCGGAGGGGAATGGTTAGAGACCCAGTACTTC. This codes for CASSGGEWLETQYF.

This chain joins TRBV6-5 and TRBJ1-6, with 7 nucleotides matching TRBD1. The junction had 6 bases not matched to a gene; V was cut back by 8 bases and J by 2 bases. There are 15 residues in the CDR3. Germline-derived CDR1 and CDR2 are MNHEY and SVGAGI. CDR3 bases: TGTGCCAGCCAACGAGGGGGCGCCTATAATTCACCCCTCCACTTT. Its protein is CASQRGGAYNSPLHF.

The chain joins TRBV5-1 to TRBJ1-4; 7 bases are a match to TRBD1. Germline CDR1 and CDR2: SGHRS and YFSETQ. The length of the CDR3 is 19 residues. Losses at the gene ends were 3 bases for V and 2 bases for J; bases not matched to a gene: 16. CDR3 in amino acids: CASSSTTGTLNVTNEKLFF. The CDR3 DNA follows: TGCGCCAGCAGCTCCACGACAGGGACCTTAAATGTGACTAATGAAAAACTGTTTTTT.

The rearrangement joins TRBV10-2 to TRBJ2-3; unclear D gene. This CDR3 spans 14 amino acids. The germline V gene has CDR1 WSHSY and CDR2 SAAADI. The ends were cut back, 7 bases at V and 2 bases at J, with 13 bases in the middle. Here the CDR3 DNA reads TGCGCCAGCAAAACGGAAAAACTCACAGATACGCAGTATTTT. Translated, it gives CASKTEKLTDTQYF.

V and J are TRBV19 and TRBJ1-5; TRBD1 aligns across 7 bases. The V gene's germline CDR1 is LNHDA and CDR2 SQIVND (reference sequence). Trimming removed 6 bases from V and 2 bases from J; junction bases left unmatched: 4. The CDR3 loop spans 14 amino acids. The CDR3 region has the DNA TGTGCCAGTAGCCCCGGACAGGGCAATCAGCCCCAGCATTTT. This sequence encodes CASSPGQGNQPQHF.

This clone was observed a single time. The chain recombines TRBV9 with TRBJ2-6; D uncertain. V lost 4 bases and J lost 9, with 14 bases in between. The CDR3 is made up of 14 amino acids. CDR1 and CDR2 from the germline V gene are SGDLS and YYNGEE. The CDR3 reads CASSTRSSDNVLTF. CDR3 bases: TGTGCCAGCAGCACCCGGAGCTCGGACAACGTCCTGACTTTC.

J is TRBJ1-6 and V is TRBV16, with D hard to call. The germline CDR1 and CDR2 sequences are KGHSY and FQNENV. CDR3 size: 14 residues. V was shortened by 2 bases and J by 7 bases, with 9 bases between the two germline ends. CDR3 bases: TGTGCCAGCAGCCAACAAGGGCCGAATTCACCCCTCCACTTT. As protein: CASSQQGPNSPLHF.

This clone was seen just once. The genes are TRBV28 and TRBJ2-2; D is possibly TRBD2 (5 bases). CDR3 size: 15 residues. V lost 3 bases, J lost 0 bases, and 8 bases lay in between. The germline gives CDR1 MDHEN, CDR2 SYDVKM. CDR3 protein: CASSLRTPNTGELFF. The CDR3 DNA reads TGTGCCAGCAGTTTGCGGACTCCGAACACCGGGGAGCTGTTTTTT.

The chain couples TRBV28 to TRBJ2-7, with 8 bases lining up with TRBD1. The CDR3 runs to 13 residues. V was clipped by 10 bases and J by 3 bases; unmatched bases: 8. CDR1 is MDHEN, CDR2 SYDVKM, per germline. CDR3 residues: CATLDRAFYEQYF. The CDR3 DNA follows: TGTGCCACCCTGGACAGGGCGTTCTACGAGCAGTACTTC. The full variable domain, rest sourced from reference TRBV28 and TRBJ2-7, is DVKVTQSSRYLVKRTGEKVFLECVQDMDHENMFWYRQDPGLGLRLIYFSYDVKMKEKGDIPEGYSVSREKKERFSLILESASTNQTSMYLCATLDRAFYEQYFGPGTRLTVT.

V and J are TRBV15 and TRBJ2-3, with TRBD2 matching 11 bases. The CDR3 extends over 15 amino acids. Looked up from germline, CDR1 is LNHNV and CDR2 is YYDKDF (reference sequence). The V segment lost 8 bases and the J segment 1 base; nucleotides outside the gene matches: 5. CDR3 coding DNA: TGTGCCACCCAGACTAGCGGGATGGGCACAGATACGCAGTATTTT. It is translated as CATQTSGMGTDTQYF.

The rearrangement links TRBV19 to TRBJ2-7; weak D call: TRBD2 (6 bases). Germline CDR1 and CDR2: LNHDA and SQIVND (reference sequence). Trimming cost V 9 bases and J 2 bases, with 20 bases left between them. The CDR3 loop spans 15 amino acids. CDR3 DNA sequence: TGTGCCAGCAGCAACCAAGGCGGCGGGACCTACGAGCAGTACTTC. Translation gives CASSNQGGGTYEQYF.

CDR3 amino acids: CASSPPNRGRYGQETQYF. CDR3 bases: TGTGCCAGCTCACCTCCGAACAGGGGGCGTTACGGGCAAGAGACCCAGTACTTC. The V gene is TRBV18, the J gene TRBJ2-5; 9 bases map to TRBD1. Germline V lookup: CDR1 KGHSH, CDR2 LQKENI. The CDR3 loop spans 18 amino acids. J was trimmed by 2 bases and V by 3 bases; bases with no gene match: 13.

The J gene is TRBJ2-2, the V gene TRBV6-5; 8 positions match TRBD2. The V and J ends lost 8 bases and 0 bases, in that order; junction bases with no gene match: 5. This CDR3 contains 15 residues. CDR1 is MNHEY, CDR2 SVGAGI, per germline. The CDR3 region has the DNA TGTGCCAGCGCATTAGCGGGGACGAACACCGGGGAGCTGTTTTTT. Amino acid sequence: CASALAGTNTGELFF.

The gene calls are TRBV18 and TRBJ2-3; D may be TRBD2 (6 bases). The CDR3 has 15 residues. The germline V gene has CDR1 KGHSH and CDR2 LQKENI. V lost 0 bases and J lost 1, with 8 bases in between. The CDR3: CASSPPTGGTDTQYF. CDR3 in DNA: TGTGCCAGCTCACCACCGACGGGGGGCACAGATACGCAGTATTTT.

V and J are TRBV7-8 and TRBJ1-2; possibly TRBD1 for D (5 bases). The CDR3 spans 16 residues. The germline V gene has CDR1 SGHVS and CDR2 FQNEAQ. Deletions cut 4 bases from V and 2 bases from J, with 17 bases between. The DNA for the CDR3 is TGTGCCAGCAGCTCCCTGGGAGGGGCTGCCAACTATGGCTACACCTTC. Protein product: CASSSLGGAANYGYTF. The whole variable domain, remainder taken from reference TRBV7-8 and TRBJ1-2, is GAGVSQSPRYKVAKRGQDVALRCDPISGHVSLFWYQQALGQGPEFLTYFQNEAQLDKSGLPSDRFFAERPEGSVSTLKIQRTQQEDSAVYLCASSSLGGAANYGYTFGSGTRLTVV.

The V gene is TRBV9, the J gene TRBJ2-1; 12 bases map to TRBD2. The CDR3 runs 18 residues. Looked up from germline, CDR1 is SGDLS and CDR2 is YYNGEE. The J segment lost 7 bases and the V segment lost 4 bases, leaving 15 bases of the junction unmatched. CDR3 nucleotides: TGTGCCAGCAGCCCGAGGCGTCCCCCTCTAGCGGGAGGGAATGAGCAGTTCTTC. This gives the protein CASSPRRPPLAGGNEQFF.

This chain joins TRBV5-1 and TRBJ2-4; 9 bases map to TRBD2. Looked up from germline, CDR1 is SGHRS and CDR2 is YFSETQ. The CDR3 spans 14 residues. The ends lost 0 bases at V and 7 bases at J; junction bases unmatched: 2. In nucleotides, the CDR3 is TGCGCCAGCAGCTTGGCCGGGACTAGCAACATTCAGTACTTC. It encodes CASSLAGTSNIQYF.

The chain links TRBV2 to TRBJ1-3; D is ambiguous. The CDR3 is made up of 12 amino acids. The V end lost 10 bases, the J end lost 2 bases, and 9 bases lay between the germline ends. Germline CDR1 is SNHLY and CDR2 is FYNNEI. The CDR3: CATRNPGNTIYF. CDR3 bases: TGTGCCACCAGAAATCCTGGAAACACCATATATTTT.

This clone is a singleton in its sample. The genes are TRBV5-4 and TRBJ2-7; 12 positions agree with TRBD2. The CDR3 spans 16 residues. Germline assignment: CDR1 SGHNT and CDR2 YYREEE (reference sequence). Unmatched junction bases numbered 7, after V lost 3 bases and J lost 3 bases. CDR3 region: CASSSGLAGRIYEQYF. Written as DNA, the CDR3 is TGTGCCAGCAGCTCCGGACTAGCGGGGAGAATCTACGAGCAGTACTTC.

The V and J genes are TRBV7-9 and TRBJ2-2; D not resolved. The CDR3 extends over 18 amino acids. With 1 base removed from V and 2 bases from J, the gap between germline ends came to 17 bases. Germline loops: CDR1 SEHNR, CDR2 FQNEAQ (reference sequence). CDR3 coding DNA: TGTGCCAGCAGCTTAGGAGAAGGCCGATCTTTTAACACCGGGGAGCTGTTTTTT. Protein product: CASSLGEGRSFNTGELFF.

This clone was recorded a few times. The V and J genes are TRBV28 and TRBJ2-7, with 10 bases aligning to TRBD1. The CDR3 contains 14 residues. Germline-derived CDR1 and CDR2 are MDHEN and SYDVKM. V shed 5 bases, J shed 6 bases, and the junction held 7 bases outside the gene matches. The DNA of the CDR3 is TGTGCCAGCAGTCAAAGACAGGGGGCGTTCGAGCAGTACTTC. Translation gives CASSQRQGAFEQYF. The full variable domain, with the rest looked up from reference TRBV28 and TRBJ2-7, is DVKVTQSSRYLVKRTGEKVFLECVQDMDHENMFWYRQDPGLGLRLIYFSYDVKMKEKGDIPEGYSVSREKKERFSLILESASTNQTSMYLCASSQRQGAFEQYFGPGTRLTVT.

The rearrangement uses TRBV19 and TRBJ1-1; 7 nucleotides align to TRBD1. This CDR3 has 14 residues. Germline CDR1 reads LNHDA; CDR2 reads SQIVND (reference sequence). Trimming cost V 1 base and J 3 bases; bases outside gene matches: 2. The DNA for the CDR3 is TGTGCCAGTAGTATAGGACAGGGACACACTGAAGCTTTCTTT. This gives the protein CASSIGQGHTEAFF.

V gene TRBV28 combines with J gene TRBJ2-1; tentatively, D is TRBD1 or TRBD2 (5 bases each). Trimming removed 6 bases at V and 7 bases at J, with 25 bases between. There are 17 residues in the CDR3. CDR1 MDHEN and CDR2 SYDVKM come from the germline V gene. In nucleotides, the CDR3 is TGTGCCAGCAGACCATCATTGGGGGTCCTAATGGGTAATGAGCAGTTCTTC. Translated, it gives CASRPSLGVLMGNEQFF.

V is TRBV25-1 and J is TRBJ1-4; no firm D call. From germline, CDR1 is MGHDK and CDR2 SYGVNS. V was cut by 4 bases and J by 5 bases, with 5 bases left in between. The CDR3 loop spans 12 amino acids. CDR3: CASSVGNEKLFF. The DNA for the CDR3 is TGTGCCAGCAGTGTGGGGAATGAAAAACTGTTTTTT.

This chain joins TRBV7-2 and TRBJ2-3, with D perhaps given as TRBD1 or TRBD2 (5 bases each). Germline assignment: CDR1 SGHTA and CDR2 FQGNSA. Trimming stripped 2 bases from V and 4 bases from J, with 13 bases between. The CDR3 has 15 residues. This CDR3 is CASSLPQEGPDTQYF. The CDR3, as DNA: TGTGCCAGCAGCTTACCCCAAGAGGGGCCAGATACGCAGTATTTT. The variable domain in full, completed from reference TRBV7-2 and TRBJ2-3, reads GAGVSQSPSNKVTEKGKDVELRCDPISGHTALYWYRQSLGQGLEFLIYFQGNSAPDKSGLPSDRFSAERTGGSVSTLTIQRTQQEDSAVYLCASSLPQEGPDTQYFGPGTRLTVL.

V is TRBV9 and J is TRBJ1-4; no clear D. The germline V and J ends were trimmed by 0 bases and 0 bases, with 9 bases remaining between them. Germline V gene data show CDR1 as SGDLS and CDR2 as YYNGEE. The CDR3 length is 16 residues. The CDR3 nucleotides are TGTGCCAGCAGCGTAGGGGGAACGACAACTAATGAAAAACTGTTTTTT. Translated, it gives CASSVGGTTTNEKLFF.

The V call is TRBV15, the J call TRBJ2-5; the D gene is possibly TRBD2 (6 bases). With 3 bases removed from V and 5 bases from J, the gap between germline ends came to 16 bases. Germline assignment: CDR1 LNHNV and CDR2 YYDKDF (reference sequence). This CDR3 contains 15 residues. The CDR3 region is CATSSASGEFETQYF. The CDR3 DNA follows: TGTGCCACCAGCAGTGCCTCGGGGGAGTTTGAGACCCAGTACTTC.

V usage is TRBV15 and J usage is TRBJ1-5; no definite D call. V was shortened by 0 bases and J by 3 bases, with 9 bases between the two germline ends. The CDR3 has 15 amino acids. CDR1 is LNHNV and CDR2 is YYDKDF in the germline V gene (reference sequence). As DNA, the CDR3 is TGTGCCACCAGCAGAGATGGGCAGGTCAATCAGCCCCAGCATTTT. Translated: CATSRDGQVNQPQHF.

The V gene is TRBV7-8, the J gene TRBJ2-7; TRBD2 matches 8 bases. The V and J ends lost 0 bases and 0 bases, in that order; junction bases with no gene match: 1. The CDR3 loop spans 15 amino acids. Germline CDR1 and CDR2: SGHVS and FQNEAQ. For the CDR3, the DNA is TGTGCCAGCAGCTTAGCGAGCGGGAGCTCCTACGAGCAGTACTTC. It encodes CASSLASGSSYEQYF.

The CDR3 region has the DNA TGCAGCGTTGAGTCGGCAGGAGCAACTTACGAGCAGTACTTC. Translated: CSVESAGATYEQYF. This sequence joins TRBV29-1 and TRBJ2-7; no clear D. Trimming cost V 3 bases and J 4 bases, with 16 bases left between them. CDR1 is SQVTM, CDR2 ANQGSEA, per germline. CDR3 length: 14 residues.